This TCR beta chain originates from a study of cytomegalovirus exposure and HLA in healthy donors. The PCR employed 60 Vbeta primers together with 13 Jbeta primers. Profiled with immunoSEQ multiplex PCR; TCRdb holds only in-frame clones, not every one. The sample yields fewer than 200,000 clones, 75% seen once. Study-wide results and limits: It was reported that TCR beta sequences correctly inferred the HLA-A and HLA-B alleles for most subjects. In an earlier analysis, productive rearrangement rates for most beta V segments clustered near 87% or 30%.

The study sampled nominally healthy donors, though unrecorded immune exposures were likely. J was trimmed by 6 bases and V by 9 bases; bases with no gene match: 14. Germline values: CDR1 MNHNS, CDR2 SASEGT. The CDR3 runs to 14 residues. Comment on this clone: Its target is not known.

This sequence joins TRBV6-1 and TRBJ2-7, with 7 bases aligning to TRBD1. This sequence was found in a man younger than 35 in good health and CMV-seronegative. The sample was PBMCs. The CDR3 loop is CASQRAGGMGEQYF. In nucleotides, the CDR3 is TGTGCCAGTCAAAGGGCAGGGGGTATGGGCGAGCAGTACTTC.